The clone carrying this T cell receptor (beta chain) was counted a few times. TCRdb recomputed calls from the RT-PCR reads with MiXCR, one row per CDR3 protein. The sample shows 390,000 or so distinct CDR3 sequences, 15% to 20% of them seen only once. These data are taken from a study of patients and donors after allogeneic stem cell transplantation. The CDR3 totals 12 residues. Germline lookup yields CDR1 SGHTA and CDR2 FQGNSA. The germline V and J ends were trimmed by 5 bases and 15 bases, with 16 bases remaining between them. The V and J genes are TRBV7-2 and TRBJ2-2, with a tentative D call TRBD2 (6 bases). The sequence derives from a human donor who was either an allogeneic HSCT recipient or a stem cell or donor lymphocyte infusion donor (not recorded which). It is not recorded whose cells these are; they may come from a transplant donor. The sample taken for sequencing was blood, either unsorted or a sorted T cell fraction (not recorded which). The CDR3 DNA reads TGTGCCAGCAGCCCTCGGTGGGAGGTGATGTTTTTT. Residues: CASSPRWEVMFF.